A selection of T cell receptor beta chains follows, all from one sample in a study of cytomegalovirus exposure and HLA in healthy donors. The repertoire was sequenced with immunoSEQ multiplex PCR; TCRdb's copy has only in-frame clones and lacks some. The sample contains 120,000 to 150,000 clones, 70% of which appear only once. Source material: PBMCs. The receptor set was obtained from a woman under 40 in good health and CMV-seronegative. Both conserved end residues are part of each CDR3. Fields, in order: D gene, clone size, J gene, V gene, CDR3 protein, CDR3 DNA. The D gene is left open where the match is weak. Part of the rows lack a size; the others show once, few, many or a class for expanded clones.

- | once | TRBJ2-1 | TRBV19 | CASSPPGASDEQFF | TGTGCCAGTAGTCCTCCTGGGGCCTCGGATGAGCAGTTCTTC
- | - | TRBJ1-4 | TRBV19 | CASSLSGNEKLFF | TGTGCCAGTAGTTTAAGCGGGAATGAAAAACTGTTTTTT
- | - | TRBJ1-3 | TRBV6-1 | CASRLQGGNTIYF | TGTGCCAGCAGGCTACAGGGCGGAAACACCATATATTTT
- | few | TRBJ2-3 | TRBV5-1 | CASSQRTVSDTQYF | TGCGCCAGCAGCCAGCGGACGGTCTCGGATACGCAGTATTTT
- | - | TRBJ2-1 | TRBV6-5 | CASRSTRGEQFF | TGTGCCAGCAGATCCACTAGAGGTGAGCAGTTCTTC
- | - | TRBJ2-3 | TRBV7-9 | CASRLGASGYTDTQYF | TGTGCCAGCAGGCTGGGGGCTAGCGGCTACACAGATACGCAGTATTTT
- | - | TRBJ1-6 | TRBV4-1 | CASSQSPGVNSPLHF | TGCGCCAGCAGCCAATCACCAGGGGTAAATTCACCCCTCCACTTT
TRBD1 | - | TRBJ1-4 | TRBV7-6 | CASSRDSEEKLFF | TGTGCCAGCAGCCGGGACAGTGAAGAAAAACTGTTTTTT
- | - | TRBJ1-3 | TRBV6-5 | CASSYSTGTSGNTIYF | TGTGCCAGCAGTTACTCCACAGGGACCTCTGGAAACACCATATATTTT
- | - | TRBJ1-1 | TRBV7-2 | CASSTQGGTEAFF | TGTGCCAGCAGCACGCAGGGTGGCACTGAAGCTTTCTTT
TRBD1 | - | TRBJ1-1 | TRBV2 | CASDHRGLNTEAFF | TGTGCCAGCGACCACAGGGGGCTGAACACTGAAGCTTTCTTT
- | - | TRBJ2-5 | TRBV9 | CASSVGEGWETQYF | TGTGCCAGCAGCGTAGGAGAGGGATGGGAGACCCAGTACTTC
- | - | TRBJ1-1 | TRBV5-8 | CASSLASQRNTEAFF | TGTGCCAGCAGCTTGGCCAGTCAGCGGAACACTGAAGCTTTCTTT
- | - | TRBJ1-3 | TRBV2 | CASSERRFSGNTIYF | TGTGCCAGCAGTGAACGCAGGTTCTCTGGAAACACCATATATTTT
TRBD2 | - | TRBJ2-4 | TRBV5-5 | CASSHGTSGGSEDIQYF | TGTGCCAGCAGCCATGGGACTAGCGGGGGGTCGGAGGACATTCAGTACTTC
- | - | TRBJ2-1 | TRBV11-2 | CASSLGGALREQFF | TGTGCCAGCAGCTTAGGCGGGGCTCTCCGTGAGCAGTTCTTC
- | - | TRBJ2-5 | TRBV29-1 | CSAKADSLAQETQYF | TGCAGCGCAAAGGCGGACAGCCTAGCACAAGAGACCCAGTACTTC
TRBD1 | - | TRBJ1-1 | TRBV29-1 | CSAGTGGTMNTEAFF | TGCAGCGCCGGGACAGGCGGGACGATGAACACTGAAGCTTTCTTT
- | - | TRBJ1-3 | TRBV9 | CASSGSSDSGNTIYF | TGTGCCAGCAGCGGATCGTCAGACTCTGGAAACACCATATATTTT
- | - | TRBJ2-3 | TRBV19 | CASSTGEGADTQYF | TGTGCCAGTAGTACGGGGGAGGGGGCAGATACGCAGTATTTT
- | - | TRBJ1-6 | TRBV6-1 | CATDDVRAGSPLHF | TGTGCCACCGACGATGTTCGGGCGGGGTCACCCCTCCACTTT
TRBD2 | - | TRBJ2-3 | TRBV30 | CAWAPGGPDTQYF | TGTGCCTGGGCACCGGGAGGACCAGATACGCAGTATTTT
- | - | TRBJ1-2 | TRBV28 | CASSLRDDYYGYTF | TGTGCCAGCAGTTTACGCGACGACTACTATGGCTACACCTTC
- | - | TRBJ2-7 | TRBV28 | CASSLSGHLYEQYF | TGTGCCAGCAGTTTATCGGGTCACCTCTACGAGCAGTACTTC
- | - | TRBJ2-7 | TRBV5-5 | CASSLDSDIYEQYF | TGTGCCAGCAGCCTAGACTCGGATATCTACGAGCAGTACTTC
- | few | TRBJ2-3 | TRBV5-1 | CASSFEGTGTDTQYF | TGCGCCAGCAGCTTTGAGGGTACGGGCACAGATACGCAGTATTTT
- | - | TRBJ2-5 | TRBV7-2 | CASSVDWQETQYF | TGTGCCAGCAGCGTGGACTGGCAAGAGACCCAGTACTTC
TRBD1 | - | TRBJ1-4 | TRBV2 | CASSEEGTGQGKLFF | TGTGCCAGCAGTGAAGAGGGGACAGGGCAAGGAAAACTGTTTTTT
TRBD2 | - | TRBJ2-1 | TRBV19 | CASGWGGQFF | TGTGCCAGTGGATGGGGGGGGCAGTTCTTC
TRBD1 | - | TRBJ2-3 | TRBV7-3 | CASSLGTGGSDTQYF | TGTGCCAGCAGCTTAGGGACAGGGGGCTCGGATACGCAGTATTTT
TRBD2 | - | TRBJ2-1 | TRBV7-9 | CASRPTSGHADEKAQFF | TGTGCCAGCAGACCTACTAGCGGGCATGCGGATGAGAAGGCGCAGTTCTTC
- | - | TRBJ1-1 | TRBV4-1 | CASSQVRSRDIEAFF | TGCGCCAGCAGCCAAGTTCGGTCACGGGACATTGAAGCTTTCTTT
- | few | TRBJ2-2 | TRBV9 | CASRVDGTGELFF | TGTGCCAGCAGGGTAGACGGCACCGGGGAGCTGTTTTTT
- | - | TRBJ1-3 | TRBV28 | CASSVQVPGNTIYF | TGTGCCAGCAGTGTACAGGTCCCTGGAAACACCATATATTTT
TRBD1 | - | TRBJ1-2 | TRBV4-1 | CASSPRQGLNYGYTF | TGCGCCAGCAGCCCTCGACAGGGGCTTAACTATGGCTACACCTTC
- | - | TRBJ2-1 | TRBV4-1 | CASSQAVTGIYYNEQFF | TGCGCCAGCAGCCAAGCTGTTACAGGGATCTACTACAATGAGCAGTTCTTC
TRBD1 | few | TRBJ2-2 | TRBV7-9 | CASSPTGDRGAGELFF | TGTGCCAGCAGCCCGACGGGGGACAGGGGGGCCGGGGAGCTGTTTTTT
- | few | TRBJ1-3 | TRBV9 | CASSASSGNTIYF | TGTGCCAGCAGCGCTAGCTCTGGAAACACCATATATTTT
- | few | TRBJ1-4 | TRBV27 | CASSFSSGGTEKLFF | TGTGCCAGCAGTTTTAGTTCGGGGGGCACCGAAAAACTGTTTTTT
- | - | TRBJ1-5 | TRBV11-2 | CASSLGAVGGLSDQPQHF | TGTGCCAGCAGCTTAGGGGCGGTGGGGGGGTTGTCTGATCAGCCCCAGCATTTT
- | few | TRBJ1-5 | TRBV30 | CAWSVRSNQPQHF | TGTGCCTGGAGTGTTCGGAGCAATCAGCCCCAGCATTTT
TRBD1 | - | TRBJ1-2 | TRBV9 | CATPLTVQGYYGYTF | TGTGCCACCCCCCTAACAGTACAGGGGTACTATGGCTACACCTTC
- | few | TRBJ2-1 | TRBV5-4 | CASSLIDDYNEQFF | TGTGCCAGCAGCTTAATAGATGACTACAATGAGCAGTTCTTC
TRBD1 | few | TRBJ1-4 | TRBV5-1 | CASSRGQGATNEKLFF | TGCGCCAGCAGCAGAGGACAGGGGGCAACTAATGAAAAACTGTTTTTT
TRBD1 | - | TRBJ1-2 | TRBV6-1 | CASTGGWGYTF | TGTGCCAGTACAGGGGGATGGGGCTACACCTTC
TRBD2 | - | TRBJ2-1 | TRBV28 | CASSQVASGRARHEQFF | TGTGCCAGCAGTCAAGTGGCTAGCGGGAGGGCCAGGCATGAGCAGTTCTTC
TRBD1 | few | TRBJ1-2 | TRBV19 | CASIRATGGFNYGYTF | TGTGCCAGTATTAGAGCTACAGGGGGATTCAACTATGGCTACACCTTC
- | - | TRBJ1-2 | TRBV5-8 | CASSLTGREGGYTF | TGTGCCAGCAGCTTGACGGGCAGGGAGGGTGGCTACACCTTC
- | - | TRBJ1-2 | TRBV6-4 | CASSGRDQNHYGYTF | TGTGCCAGCAGTGGCAGGGATCAGAATCACTATGGCTACACCTTC
- | few | TRBJ2-3 | TRBV19 | CASTVQGSADTQYF | TGTGCCAGTACCGTCCAGGGGTCCGCAGATACGCAGTATTTT
- | - | TRBJ2-3 | TRBV5-1 | CASTTFDSPRTDTQYF | TGCGCCAGCACCACCTTCGACAGCCCCCGCACAGATACGCAGTATTTT